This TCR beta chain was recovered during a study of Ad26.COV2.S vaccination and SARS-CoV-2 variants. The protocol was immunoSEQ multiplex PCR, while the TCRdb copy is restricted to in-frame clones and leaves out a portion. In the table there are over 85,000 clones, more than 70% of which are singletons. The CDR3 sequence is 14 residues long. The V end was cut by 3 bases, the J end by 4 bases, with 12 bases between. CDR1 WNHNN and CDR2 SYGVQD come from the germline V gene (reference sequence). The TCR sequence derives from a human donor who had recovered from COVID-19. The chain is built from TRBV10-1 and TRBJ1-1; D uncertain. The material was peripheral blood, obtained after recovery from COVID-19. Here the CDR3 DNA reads TGCGCCAGCAGTGAATCCGGGTCTGGCACTGAAGCTTTCTTT. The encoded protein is CASSESGSGTEAFF.